The clone carrying this T cell receptor (beta chain) has just a few counts. What it binds is unknown. The data were taken from a study of T cells in Graves' hyperthyroidism and ophthalmopathy. Study background: Peripheral blood collection took place at initial diagnosis, before any treatment.

About 9.4 ml fresh peripheral blood yielded the PBMCs. Study-wide results and caveats: A 13 V-J model separated ophthalmopathy from stable hyperthyroidism.

Researchers took RNA transcripts and amplified the TCR beta CDR3 regions from them. With the HTBI primer set, the TCR CDR3 went through a first round of RT-PCR. TCRdb re-called the multiplex PCR reads with MiXCR, one entry per CDR3 protein. The data show hundreds of thousands of distinct CDR3 sequences, with around 40% seen just once and 30% to 40% held by the top ten. The CDR3 runs 16 residues. Germline V gene data show CDR1 as LNHDA and CDR2 as SQIVND (reference sequence). The ends were cut back, 1 base at V and 4 bases at J, with 16 bases in the middle. This rearrangement joins TRBV19 to TRBJ1-2; D possibly corresponds to TRBD1 (6 bases). Sequencing was performed on blood. This receptor was taken from a woman between 35 and 50 years old with Graves' hyperthyroidism. CDR3 in DNA: TGTGCCAGTAGTATAGGGCGGGGGGCTCTTCCCTATGGCTACACCTTC. Amino acid sequence: CASSIGRGALPYGYTF.